These 6 T cell receptor beta chains were all obtained from the same sample, sequenced in a study of lymphopenia after photon versus proton radiotherapy. Assay: immunoSEQ multiplex PCR; the TCRdb copy retains only in-frame clones and omits some. The sample consists of roughly 150,000 clones, approximately 86% of them appearing once. The starting material was peripheral blood, obtained from a patient treated with photon-based radiotherapy. These receptors all stem from a man aged 50 to 60 with gastric cancer.

This chain connects TRBV29-1 to TRBJ2-5, with 10 bases lining up with TRBD1. V lost 6 bases and J lost 2; bases outside the gene matches: 6. The length of the CDR3 is 14 residues. Per the germline V gene, CDR1 is SQVTM and CDR2 is ANQGSEA. The CDR3 nucleotides read TGCAGCGTGGGGACAGGGGCAGTACAAGAGACCCAGTACTTC. Translation gives CSVGTGAVQETQYF.

CDR3 residues: CASSSRLPGSTGELFF. The CDR3 DNA reads as TGTGCCAGCAGCTCCCGACTCCCGGGGTCCACCGGGGAGCTGTTTTTT. V and J are TRBV7-3 and TRBJ2-2, with D possibly being TRBD2 (5 bases). Germline loops: CDR1 SGHTA, CDR2 FQGTGA. There are 16 residues in the CDR3. Trimming shortened V by 4 bases and J by 4 bases, and 16 bases separated the two germline ends.

The CDR3 nucleotides read TGCGCCAGCAGCTTGGAGCAGGGGGAAGAGACCCAGTACTTC. Its protein is CASSLEQGEETQYF. The chain joins TRBV5-1 to TRBJ2-5; TRBD1 matches at 7 bases. There are 14 residues in the CDR3. V lost 0 bases, J lost 3 bases, and 2 bases stayed unmatched. Per germline, CDR1 SGHRS and CDR2 YFSETQ.

The rearrangement links TRBV7-9 to TRBJ2-3; D perhaps matches TRBD2 (6 bases). The CDR3 sequence is 14 residues long. CDR1 is SEHNR, CDR2 FQNEAQ, per germline (reference sequence). Trimming stripped 6 bases from V and 4 bases from J, with 14 bases between. CDR3 sequence (DNA): TGTGCCAGCAGTTCTCCCGGGACTGCAGATACGCAGTATTTT. Translation: CASSSPGTADTQYF.

The chain links TRBV30 to TRBJ1-3; tentatively, D is TRBD1 (6 bases). The V end lost 2 bases, the J end lost 2 bases, and 16 bases lay between the germline ends. Germline values: CDR1 GTSNPN, CDR2 SVGIG (reference sequence). The CDR3 is made up of 16 amino acids. CDR3 coding DNA: TGTGCCTGGAGTAAGGGCGGGGGGCGGACTGGAAACACCATATATTTT. It yields the protein CAWSKGGGRTGNTIYF.

The chain is built from TRBV7-9 and TRBJ2-7; 13 nucleotides align to TRBD2. The CDR3 loop spans 16 amino acids. Per germline, CDR1 SEHNR and CDR2 FQNEAQ (reference sequence). J gave up 0 bases and V 5 bases, and 4 bases lay outside the gene matches. DNA for the CDR3: TGTGCCAGCAGCCGGACTAGCGGGAGTGGCTCCTACGAGCAGTACTTC. Amino acid sequence: CASSRTSGSGSYEQYF. Drawing the rest from reference TRBV7-9 and TRBJ2-7, the complete variable domain is DTGVSQNPRHKITKRGQNVTFRCDPISEHNRLYWYRQTLGQGPEFLTYFQNEAQLEKSRLLSDRFSAERPKGSFSTLEIQRTEQGDSAMYLCASSRTSGSGSYEQYFGPGTRLTVT.